Following are 8 T cell receptor beta chains from one sample sequenced in a study of T cell responses to AZD1222 COVID-19 vaccine. Generated by immunoSEQ multiplex PCR, the TCRdb table keeps only in-frame clones and is missing some. The table shows 150,000 to 200,000 clones, with just over 90% occurring only once. The sequencing used peripheral blood, collected 28 days after the second AZD1222 dose. Source of these receptors: an adult who received the AZD1222 COVID-19 vaccine.

V is TRBV6-1 and J is TRBJ1-2; 12 bases are shared with TRBD1. V was clipped by 0 bases and J by 4 bases; unmatched bases: 3. Germline lookup yields CDR1 MNHNS and CDR2 SASEGT. The CDR3 sequence is 16 residues long. The CDR3 reads CASSEAVGQGAYGYTF. The DNA for the CDR3 is TGTGCCAGCAGTGAAGCGGTGGGACAGGGGGCCTATGGCTACACCTTC.

V and J are TRBV19 and TRBJ1-2; D gene ambiguous. CDR1 and CDR2 (germline): LNHDA, SQIVND (reference sequence). The ends were cut back, 6 bases at V and 7 bases at J, with 18 bases in the middle. The CDR3 consists of 14 residues. This chain's CDR3 is CASRRQGPKGGYTF. DNA of the CDR3: TGTGCCAGTAGACGACAAGGGCCCAAGGGTGGCTACACCTTC. Variable domain in full (rest from reference TRBV19 and TRBJ1-2): DGGITQSPKYLFRKEGQNVTLSCEQNLNHDAMYWYRQDPGQGLRLIYYSQIVNDFQKGDIAEGYSVSREKKESFPLTVTSAQKNPTAFYLCASRRQGPKGGYTFGSGTRLTVV.

Here the CDR3 DNA reads TGTGCCAGCGCACCTGGGGCTAGCCGTGGGGAGACCCAGTACTTC. Its protein product is CASAPGASRGETQYF. The gene calls are TRBV6-5 and TRBJ2-5; tentatively, D is TRBD1 or TRBD2 (5 bases each). CDR1 is MNHEY, CDR2 SVGAGI, per germline. With 8 bases removed from V and 5 bases from J, the gap between germline ends came to 21 bases. The CDR3 loop spans 15 amino acids.

The chain has TRBV14 and TRBJ1-2; D is undetermined. The CDR3 runs to 12 residues. Between the trimmed V and J ends, which lost 4 bases and 7 bases, there was a span of 10 bases. CDR1 is SGHDN and CDR2 is FVKESK in the germline V gene. The CDR3 region has the DNA TGTGCCAGCAGCCCCAGCCATAGTGGCTACACCTTC. This codes for CASSPSHSGYTF. Based on the CDR3 plus reference TRBV14 and TRBJ1-2, the full variable domain is EAGVTQFPSHSVIEKGQTVTLRCDPISGHDNLYWYRRVMGKEIKFLLHFVKESKQDESGMPNNRFLAERTGGTYSTLKVQPAELEDSGVYFCASSPSHSGYTFGSGTRLTVV.

This sequence joins TRBV3-1 (or the pseudogene TRBV3-2) and TRBJ2-3; 7 bases map to TRBD2. This CDR3 has 15 amino acids. Germline V gene data show CDR1 as LGHDT and CDR2 as YNNKEL (reference sequence). Losses at the gene ends were 4 bases for V and 4 bases for J; bases not matched to a gene: 8. The CDR3 is CASSPSGGWADTQYF. In nucleotides, the CDR3 is TGTGCCAGCAGCCCCTCGGGGGGTTGGGCAGATACGCAGTATTTT.

The chain employs TRBV7-2 and TRBJ2-1; TRBD1 aligns across 11 bases. This CDR3 contains 14 residues. V gave up 2 bases and J gave up 7 bases; unmatched junction bases: 1. Germline loops: CDR1 SGHTA, CDR2 FQGNSA. The DNA for the CDR3 is TGTGCCAGCAGCTTAAGGGACAGGGGGAATGAGCAGTTCTTC. Amino acid sequence: CASSLRDRGNEQFF.

The sample holds one count of this clone. This chain joins TRBV5-1 and TRBJ2-7, with TRBD1 matching 7 bases. The V gene's germline CDR1 is SGHRS and CDR2 YFSETQ. This CDR3 contains 14 residues. V shed 0 bases and J 5 bases; nucleotides not matched to a gene: 5. The CDR3 sequence is CASSLDRGSHEQYF. Here the CDR3 DNA reads TGCGCCAGCAGCTTGGACAGGGGTAGTCACGAGCAGTACTTC.

The V gene is TRBV6-5, the J gene TRBJ1-1; 10 bases map to TRBD1. Germline V CDR1 and CDR2: MNHEY, SVGAGI. The V segment lost 4 bases and the J segment 3 bases; nucleotides outside the gene matches: 2. The CDR3 length is 14 residues. The CDR3 is CASSLTGGDTEAFF. The CDR3 DNA follows: TGTGCCAGCAGTTTGACAGGGGGCGACACTGAAGCTTTCTTT.